The table lists the clone carrying this T cell receptor (beta chain) with many counts. Disease duration under 2 months; hyperthyroidism patients were aged 18 to 65. This sample was taken from a study of T cells in Graves' hyperthyroidism and ophthalmopathy. Authors of the study amplified TCR beta CDR3 regions from RNA transcripts. A first-round RT-PCR of the TCR CDR3 used the HTBI primer set. One entry per CDR3 protein results from TCRdb running MiXCR on the multiplex PCR reads. The data contain about 400,000 distinct CDR3 sequences, 14% to 15% of them singletons. The length of the CDR3 is 14 residues. Germline CDR1 and CDR2: GTSNPN and SVGIG (reference sequence). V lost 0 bases to trimming and J lost 3 bases, with 10 bases between them.

Sequencing was carried out using blood. The rearrangement uses TRBV30 and TRBJ2-3; tentative D call: TRBD2 (5 bases). The sequence was obtained from a woman aged 25 to 45 with Graves' hyperthyroidism. The CDR3, as DNA: TGTGCCTGGAGTGTCTTCGGAGGTACAGATACGCAGTATTTT. Translated, it gives CAWSVFGGTDTQYF.